Sequencing of this TCR beta chain was carried out in a study of Graves' ophthalmopathy and Graves' hyperthyroidism. This clonotype was found many times. The antigen remains unidentified. There are 12 residues in the CDR3. Looked up from germline, CDR1 is SQVTM and CDR2 is ANQGSEA. V lost 4 bases to trimming and J lost 7 bases, with 14 bases between them. RNA served as the template for amplifying TCR beta CDR3 regions. HTBI primers served in a first-round RT-PCR, which a second-round multiplex PCR followed. TCRdb redid the calling of the multiplex PCR reads with MiXCR, one entry per CDR3 protein. Counted here are approximately 210,000 distinct CDR3 sequences, 20% to 25% occurring once; the ten biggest clones make up under 55%. Notes on the study in general: Ophthalmopathy progression was predicted with 70.59% sensitivity and roughly 74% specificity. Ophthalmopathy was separated from stable hyperthyroidism by a 13-signature model with about 86% sensitivity and 81.08% specificity.

J is TRBJ2-7 and V is TRBV29-1, with D possibly TRBD2 on 5 matching bases. This sequence was found in a woman between 50 and 59 years old with Graves' ophthalmopathy. The sequenced sample was peripheral blood. CDR3 sequence: CSVVQEDAEQYF. CDR3 in DNA: TGCAGCGTTGTGCAGGAGGATGCAGAGCAGTACTTC.